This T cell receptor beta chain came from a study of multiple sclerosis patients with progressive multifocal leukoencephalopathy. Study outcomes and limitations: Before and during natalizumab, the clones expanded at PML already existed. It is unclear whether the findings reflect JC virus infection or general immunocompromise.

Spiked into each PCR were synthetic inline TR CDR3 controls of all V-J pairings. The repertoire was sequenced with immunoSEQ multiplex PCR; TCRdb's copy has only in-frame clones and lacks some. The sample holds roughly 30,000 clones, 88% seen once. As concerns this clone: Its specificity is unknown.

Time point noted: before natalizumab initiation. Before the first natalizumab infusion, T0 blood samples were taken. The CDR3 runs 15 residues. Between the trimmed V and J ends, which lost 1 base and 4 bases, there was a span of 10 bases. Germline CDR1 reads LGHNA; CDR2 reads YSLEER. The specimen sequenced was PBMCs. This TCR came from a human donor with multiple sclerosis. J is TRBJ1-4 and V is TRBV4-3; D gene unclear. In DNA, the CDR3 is TGCGCCAGCAGCCAAGGACGGTCCTTTAATGAAAAACTGTTTTTT. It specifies CASSQGRSFNEKLFF.